This T cell receptor (beta chain) derives from a study of blood T cell repertoires in COVID-19. As for the study in general: Acute and convalescent COVID-19 specimens originated in the United States, Italy and Spain. Sources were T cells, B-cell-depleted T cells, or PBMCs; the material itself was cDNA or gDNA.

This clone has only a few counts. V was clipped by 0 bases and J by 7 bases, with 10 bases between them. CDR3 length: 13 residues. Germline V gene sequence: CDR1 SGDLS, CDR2 YYNGEE. As handled by the study authors: Counts of nucleated cells, estimated from reference gene primer amplification, were obtained. Some clones are missing from TCRdb's copy, which holds only in-frame ones; the method was immunoSEQ multiplex PCR. Clonal size and the V and J genes are those of that table, whereas D and trimming came from the DNA. This table has about 130,000 clones, 75% to 85% appearing once. The clonotype originates from a woman aged 45-59 years with acute or convalescent COVID-19. Sequenced input: peripheral blood. This chain links TRBV9 with TRBJ1-2; D might be TRBD1 (6 bases). CDR3 sequence (DNA): TGTGCCAGCAGCGTAGAGGGGGTTTTTGGCTACACCTTC. This translates into CASSVEGVFGYTF.